The 24 T cell receptor beta chains in this list originate from one sample, sequenced in a study of blood T cell repertoires in COVID-19. The repertoire was sequenced with immunoSEQ multiplex PCR; TCRdb's copy has only in-frame clones and lacks some. The repertoire holds more than 120,000 clones, with approximately 81% as singletons. Source material: peripheral blood. The receptors shown here come from a human donor with acute or convalescent COVID-19. The donor label of this sample is uncertain.

The chain has TRBV27 and TRBJ2-2, with TRBD1 matching over 7 bases. CDR1 and CDR2 from the germline V gene are MNHEY and SMNVEV (reference sequence). The CDR3 covers 17 residues. V lost 0 bases and J lost 2; bases outside the gene matches: 6. The CDR3 DNA is TGTGCCAGCAGTTTATCGTGGAAGGGGGCTAACACCGGGGAGCTGTTTTTT. It translates to CASSLSWKGANTGELFF.

This rearrangement joins TRBV3-1 (or the pseudogene TRBV3-2) to TRBJ2-1; 12 bases match TRBD2. The CDR3 consists of 15 residues. V shed 4 bases and J 4 bases; nucleotides not matched to a gene: 2. The germline V gene has CDR1 LGHDT and CDR2 YNNKEL (reference sequence). CDR3 loop: CASSPTSGGYNEQFF. The CDR3 coding sequence is TGTGCCAGCAGCCCGACTAGCGGGGGATACAATGAGCAGTTCTTC.

This chain connects TRBV19 to TRBJ1-5; 8 bases are a match to TRBD1. There are 13 residues in the CDR3. The trim removed 9 bases at V and 0 bases at J, leaving 1 base unmatched. Germline V gene lookup returns CDR1 LNHDA and CDR2 SQIVND (reference sequence). The CDR3 DNA reads TGTGCCAGCGACAGGGGTAGCAATCAGCCCCAGCATTTT. Protein sequence: CASDRGSNQPQHF.

The chain uses TRBV7-2 and TRBJ2-1; 11 bases align to TRBD1. Unmatched junction bases numbered 2, after V lost 4 bases and J lost 3 bases. The CDR3 length is 15 residues. Germline lookup yields CDR1 SGHTA and CDR2 FQGNSA. The CDR3 here is CASSSGQGDYNEQFF. The CDR3 bases are TGTGCCAGCAGCTCGGGACAGGGGGACTACAATGAGCAGTTCTTC.

This clone was recorded once. V and J are TRBV5-1 and TRBJ1-5; D is unresolved. The CDR3 sequence is 13 residues long. Germline CDR1 reads SGHRS; CDR2 reads YFSETQ. V gave up 0 bases and J gave up 7 bases, with 8 bases separating them. The CDR3: CASSLGREQPQHF. Here the CDR3 DNA reads TGCGCCAGCAGCTTGGGTAGGGAGCAGCCCCAGCATTTT. Full variable domain (missing parts from reference TRBV5-1 and TRBJ1-5): KAGVTQTPRYLIKTRGQQVTLSCSPISGHRSVSWYQQTPGQGLQFLFEYFSETQRNKGNFPGRFSGRQFSNSRSEMNVSTLELGDSALYLCASSLGREQPQHFGDGTRLSIL.

In its sample, this clone was seen once. The chain recombines TRBV7-9 with TRBJ2-3, with D possibly being TRBD2 (5 bases). The V gene lost 4 bases and the J gene lost 8 bases, with 10 bases spanning the gap. This CDR3 spans 12 amino acids. Germline CDR1 is SEHNR and CDR2 is FQNEAQ (reference sequence). The CDR3 loop is CASSSEGSTQYF. CDR3 DNA: TGTGCCAGCAGCTCAGAGGGAAGTACGCAGTATTTT.

CDR3 nucleotide sequence: TGTGCCAGCAGCTTAGCGCTAGGGGTGGAAGAGACCCAGTACTTC. Residues: CASSLALGVEETQYF. The chain is built from TRBV7-9 and TRBJ2-5; D possibly corresponds to TRBD1 (5 bases). Germline V gene data show CDR1 as SEHNR and CDR2 as FQNEAQ (reference sequence). The germline V and J ends were trimmed by 0 bases and 3 bases, with 11 bases remaining between them. The CDR3 has 15 residues.

The chain has TRBV5-4 and TRBJ2-7, with 7 bases aligning to TRBD2. CDR1 and CDR2 (germline): SGHNT, YYREEE (reference sequence). V lost 2 bases and J lost 2; bases outside the gene matches: 7. The CDR3 runs 15 residues. The DNA for the CDR3 is TGTGCCAGCAGCTTATTGGGGGGGAAGGCCTACGAGCAGTACTTC. This gives the protein CASSLLGGKAYEQYF.

The chain joins TRBV27 to TRBJ1-2, with D hard to call. From germline, CDR1 is MNHEY and CDR2 SMNVEV (reference sequence). CDR3 length: 14 amino acids. V was trimmed by 6 bases and J by 4 bases, leaving 15 bases between them. The CDR3 DNA is TGTGCCAGCAGCCCCCGGGAGAGTGTCTATGGCTACACCTTC. As protein: CASSPRESVYGYTF.

The chain is built from TRBV12-3 or TRBV12-4 and TRBJ2-1; D might be TRBD2 (7 bases). The CDR3 is 13 amino acids. V was cut by 6 bases and J by 12 bases, with 18 bases left in between. In nucleotides, the CDR3 is TGTGCCAGCAGGACCTCGGGGGGCGTTGGGCAGTTCTTC. Protein sequence: CASRTSGGVGQFF.

This chain links TRBV7-9 with TRBJ2-3, with a weak D call TRBD2 (5 bases). The germline CDR1 and CDR2 sequences are SEHNR and FQNEAQ (reference sequence). V dropped 5 bases and J dropped 4 bases, with 16 bases sitting between them. CDR3 size: 15 residues. The CDR3 region is CASSRRGTFSDTQYF. Written as DNA, the CDR3 is TGTGCCAGCAGCCGCCGGGGTACTTTTTCAGATACGCAGTATTTT. The full variable domain, completed using reference TRBV7-9 and TRBJ2-3, is DTGVSQNPRHKITKRGQNVTFRCDPISEHNRLYWYRQTLGQGPEFLTYFQNEAQLEKSRLLSDRFSAERPKGSFSTLEIQRTEQGDSAMYLCASSRRGTFSDTQYFGPGTRLTVL.

V usage is TRBV19 and J usage is TRBJ2-5, with D tentatively TRBD2 (5 bases). Germline V gene lookup returns CDR1 LNHDA and CDR2 SQIVND (reference sequence). The V and J ends lost 3 bases and 2 bases respectively, with 19 bases between them. CDR3 size: 17 residues. The CDR3 DNA reads as TGTGCCAGTAGTATGAGGGTAGTCCTAACAGTACAAGAGACCCAGTACTTC. It codes for CASSMRVVLTVQETQYF.

The chain has TRBV30 and TRBJ1-3; 8 nucleotides line up with TRBD1. The V segment lost 3 bases and the J segment 1 base; nucleotides outside the gene matches: 11. The CDR3 loop spans 17 amino acids. Germline V CDR1 and CDR2: GTSNPN, SVGIG (reference sequence). The chain's CDR3 is CAWSRDRSNRSGNTIYF. The DNA of the CDR3 is TGTGCCTGGAGCCGGGACAGGTCCAACCGATCTGGAAACACCATATATTTT. The full variable domain, completed using reference TRBV30 and TRBJ1-3, is SQTIHQWPATLVQPVGSPLSLECTVEGTSNPNLYWYRQAAGRGLQLLFYSVGIGQISSEVPQNLSASRPQDRQFILSSKKLLLSDSGFYLCAWSRDRSNRSGNTIYFGEGSWLTVV.

The genes are TRBV7-2 and TRBJ1-2; D is ambiguous. Deletions cut 1 base from V and 4 bases from J, with 10 bases between. CDR1 and CDR2 (germline): SGHTA, FQGNSA. This CDR3 region has 14 residues. CDR3 sequence reads: CASSLGSVTYGYTF. CDR3 DNA: TGTGCCAGCAGCTTAGGCAGCGTTACCTATGGCTACACCTTC.

The chain couples TRBV6-5 to TRBJ2-1; tentative D call: TRBD2 (5 bases). The CDR3 loop spans 15 amino acids. Germline loops: CDR1 MNHEY, CDR2 SVGAGI. V shed 4 bases and J shed 8 bases, with 18 bases lying between them. The CDR3 coding sequence is TGTGCCAGCAGTTTCCAGACGGGAACGAGGGATGAGCAGTTCTTC. As protein: CASSFQTGTRDEQFF.

The rearrangement links TRBV19 to TRBJ1-5; 7 nucleotides align to TRBD1. The CDR3 sequence is 16 residues long. V gave up 9 bases and J gave up 0 bases; unmatched junction bases: 11. Germline loops: CDR1 LNHDA, CDR2 SQIVND (reference sequence). The CDR3 bases are TGTGCCAGCTCCACTGACAGGGAGTATAGCAATCAGCCCCAGCATTTT. This encodes CASSTDREYSNQPQHF.

Turning to this clone: Sequence at one end of the junction differs from germline and may be a read error. The CDR3 nucleotides read TGTGCCATCAGTGACGCAGGACTAGCGGTGGGGGGCACAGATACGCAGTATTTT. Translated: CAISDAGLAVGGTDTQYF. This chain links TRBV24-1 with TRBJ2-3, with 10 bases identical to TRBD2. The CDR3 length is 18 residues. From germline, CDR1 is KGHDR and CDR2 SFDVKD.

The chain links TRBV3-1 (or the pseudogene TRBV3-2) to TRBJ1-5, with unresolved D. Germline V gene sequence: CDR1 LGHDT, CDR2 YNNKEL (reference sequence). This CDR3 comprises 14 residues. Trimming stripped 3 bases from V and 1 base from J, with 7 bases between. The CDR3 DNA reads TGTGCCAGCAGCCACAAATTCAGCAATCAGCCCCAGCATTTT. Protein sequence: CASSHKFSNQPQHF.

This sequence joins TRBV10-2 and TRBJ1-2; 7 nucleotides line up with TRBD1. CDR1 and CDR2 (germline): WSHSY, SAAADI. Trimming cost V 0 bases and J 6 bases; bases outside gene matches: 4. This CDR3 is built from 14 residues. The CDR3 DNA follows: TGCGCCAGCAGTGAGTCTACAGGGGCGGATGGCTACACCTTC. This gives the protein CASSESTGADGYTF.

This rearrangement joins TRBV10-3 to TRBJ2-5; D perhaps matches TRBD2 (7 bases). This CDR3 is 14 amino acids long. Trimming shortened V by 10 bases and J by 4 bases, and 19 bases separated the two germline ends. Germline V lookup: CDR1 ENHRY, CDR2 SYGVKD. DNA of the CDR3: TGTGCCACCACCGAGGGGGGGGGAACAGAGACCCAGTACTTC. It encodes CATTEGGGTETQYF.

This chain joins TRBV12-5 and TRBJ2-2, with D perhaps matching TRBD2 (5 bases). V lost 10 bases and J 1 base, leaving 13 bases between the germline ends. Per the germline V gene, CDR1 is LGHNT and CDR2 is FRNRAP. CDR3 length: 14 amino acids. The CDR3 DNA is TGTGCTACCTACCGGGGAAGGAACACCGGGGAGCTGTTTTTT. Protein product: CATYRGRNTGELFF.

The chain joins TRBV19 to TRBJ2-3; 9 bases fit TRBD1. This CDR3 is 14 amino acids long. The J segment lost 4 bases and the V segment lost 7 bases, leaving 6 bases of the junction unmatched. The germline V gene has CDR1 LNHDA and CDR2 SQIVND (reference sequence). CDR3 DNA: TGTGCCAGTAAGGTGGACAGGGGCCCAGATACGCAGTATTTT. Translated, it gives CASKVDRGPDTQYF.

The chain is built from TRBV5-4 and TRBJ1-1, with 9 nucleotides matching TRBD1. The V gene end was trimmed by 0 bases and the J gene end by 8 bases; junction bases not matched to a gene: 8. The CDR3 spans 15 residues. Per the germline V gene, CDR1 is SGHNT and CDR2 is YYREEE (reference sequence). The CDR3 protein is CASSLGGQGVGEAFF. The CDR3 nucleotides are TGTGCCAGCAGCTTGGGGGGACAGGGTGTCGGGGAAGCTTTCTTT.

This clone has only a few counts. The chain employs TRBV4-3 and TRBJ1-1; D remains ambiguous. Germline V lookup: CDR1 LGHNA, CDR2 YSLEER. Trimming cost V 5 bases and J 8 bases, with 9 bases left between them. There are 11 residues in the CDR3. The CDR3 reads CASSKSVEAFF. As DNA, the CDR3 is TGCGCCAGCAGCAAATCCGTGGAAGCTTTCTTT.